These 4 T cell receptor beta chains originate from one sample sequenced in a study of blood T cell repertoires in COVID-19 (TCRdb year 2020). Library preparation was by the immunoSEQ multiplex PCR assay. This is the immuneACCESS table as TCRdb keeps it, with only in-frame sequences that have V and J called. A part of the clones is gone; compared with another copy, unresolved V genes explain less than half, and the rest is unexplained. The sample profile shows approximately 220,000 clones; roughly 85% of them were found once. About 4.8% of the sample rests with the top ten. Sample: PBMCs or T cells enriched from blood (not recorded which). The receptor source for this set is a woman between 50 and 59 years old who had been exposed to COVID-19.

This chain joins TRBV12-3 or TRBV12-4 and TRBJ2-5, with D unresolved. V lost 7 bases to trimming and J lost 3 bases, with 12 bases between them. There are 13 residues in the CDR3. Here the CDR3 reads CASTPDWEETQYF. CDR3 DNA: TGTGCCAGCACCCCTGACTGGGAAGAGACCCAGTACTTC.

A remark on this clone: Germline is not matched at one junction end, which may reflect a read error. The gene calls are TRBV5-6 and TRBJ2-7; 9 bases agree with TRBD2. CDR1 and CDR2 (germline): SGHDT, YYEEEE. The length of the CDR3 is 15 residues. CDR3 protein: CASSHERGASHEQYF. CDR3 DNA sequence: TGTGCCAGCAGCCATGAGCGGGGGGCCTCCCACGAGCAGTACTTC.

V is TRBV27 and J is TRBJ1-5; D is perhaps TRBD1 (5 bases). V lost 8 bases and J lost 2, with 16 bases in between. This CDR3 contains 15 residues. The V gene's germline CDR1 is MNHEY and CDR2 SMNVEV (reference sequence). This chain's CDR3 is CASRRGGEGNQPQHF. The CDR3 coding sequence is TGTGCCAGCCGCCGGGGAGGGGAGGGCAATCAGCCCCAGCATTTT.

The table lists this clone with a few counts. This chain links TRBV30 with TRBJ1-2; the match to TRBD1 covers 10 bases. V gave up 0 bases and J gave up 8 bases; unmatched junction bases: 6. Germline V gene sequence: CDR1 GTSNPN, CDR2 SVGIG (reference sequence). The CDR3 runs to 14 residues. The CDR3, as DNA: TGTGCCTGGAGTGTCAAAGGACAGGGGGGCGGCTACACCTTC. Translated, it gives CAWSVKGQGGGYTF.